Listed below are T cell receptor beta chains from one sample, sequenced in a study of CD8+ T cells in alopecia areata. Measured with immunoSEQ multiplex PCR; TCRdb has only the in-frame clones, and not every one. There are 170,000 or so clones in the sample; roughly 53% occur only once, and 10% to 14% lies in the top ten. The sequenced sample was CD8+ T cells sorted from blood, obtained at week 24, from a patient treated with tofacitinib. The receptors stem from a human donor with alopecia areata. The CDR3 runs from the conserved cysteine through the conserved F or W. D genes are given only for firm matches. Where a row states a size, it is once, few, many or the class of an expanded clone; other rows omit it.

TRBJ1-1,-,TRBV7-9,-,CASVQDTEAFF,TGTGCCAGCGTTCAGGACACTGAAGCTTTCTTT
TRBJ1-2,TRBD1,TRBV7-8,-,CASSRTTGQGADGYTF,TGTGCCAGCAGCCGAACCACTGGACAGGGGGCGGATGGCTACACCTTC
TRBJ2-7,-,TRBV5-6,-,CASSQGTGTYEQYF,TGTGCCAGCAGCCAAGGGACGGGCACCTACGAGCAGTACTTC
TRBJ1-1,TRBD1,TRBV14,-,CASSRTGRNTEAFF,TGTGCCAGCAGCCGGACAGGGAGGAACACTGAAGCTTTCTTT
TRBJ1-1,-,TRBV4-3,-,CASSQVRDLNTEAFF,TGCGCCAGCAGCCAAGTCCGGGATTTGAACACTGAAGCTTTCTTT
TRBJ1-1,-,TRBV30,-,CAWRRTVNTEAFF,TGTGCCTGGAGAAGGACGGTGAACACTGAAGCTTTCTTT
TRBJ2-7,-,TRBV5-1,-,CASRQLGDEQYF,TGCGCCAGCAGGCAGCTAGGAGACGAGCAGTACTTC
TRBJ1-1,TRBD1,TRBV4-3,few,CASSQDSEGADTEAFF,TGCGCCAGCAGCCAAGATTCAGAGGGGGCTGACACTGAAGCTTTCTTT
TRBJ1-4,-,TRBV5-1,-,CASSRGEKLFF,TGCGCCAGCAGTCGAGGGGAAAAACTGTTTTTT
TRBJ1-1,-,TRBV28,-,CASSPGRVTEAFF,TGTGCCAGCAGCCCAGGGAGGGTCACTGAAGCTTTCTTT